Listed below are T cell receptor beta chains from one sample, sequenced in a study of blood T cell repertoires in COVID-19. The protocol was immunoSEQ multiplex PCR, while the TCRdb copy is restricted to in-frame clones and leaves out a portion. The sample shows 200,000 to 250,000 clones, around 90% of them seen only once. Material: PBMCs or T cells enriched from blood (not recorded which). The receptors here all came from a woman in her forties or fifties with acute COVID-19. Both conserved end residues are part of each CDR3. Each record gives: clone size, D gene, V gene, J gene, CDR3 DNA, CDR3 protein. A D gene is named only where the DNA matches it firmly. Clone size is given for some rows only: seen once, a few or many times, or a class if the clone is expanded.

>.|.|TRBV28|TRBJ1-1
TGTGCCAGCAGTTTCGGGGAATTAGGCGCTGAAGCTTTCTTT
CASSFGELGAEAFF
>.|TRBD1|TRBV18|TRBJ2-7
TGTGCCAGCTCACCTCGGACAGGGAGCTCCTACGAGCAGTACTTC
CASSPRTGSSYEQYF
>.|.|TRBV4-1|TRBJ2-7
TGCGCCAGCAGCCAAGACGCTCAAACAGGGTTCGCCTACGAGCAGTACTTC
CASSQDAQTGFAYEQYF
>.|TRBD1|TRBV28|TRBJ2-1
TGTGCCAGCAGTTCTGGGACCGGGACAGGGGTGTCAGAGCAGTTCTTC
CASSSGTGTGVSEQFF
>.|TRBD1|TRBV15|TRBJ1-4
TGTGCCACCAGCAGAGCGGGACAGGGGAATGAAAAACTGTTTTTT
CATSRAGQGNEKLFF
>.|TRBD2|TRBV7-3|TRBJ2-2
TGTGCCAGCAGCTTCCGAACGGGACTAGCGGGCACCGGGGAGCTGTTTTTT
CASSFRTGLAGTGELFF
>.|TRBD1|TRBV18|TRBJ1-5
TGTGCCAGCTCACCACGGGAACAGGGGGCACTCTCGGGACAGCCCCAGCATTTT
CASSPREQGALSGQPQHF
>.|.|TRBV12-3/TRBV12-4|TRBJ1-1
TGTGCCAGCTGGCAGTGGGCTTTCTTT
CASWQWAFF
>.|TRBD1|TRBV29-1|TRBJ1-1
TGCAGCGCCGACGGACAGGGTGGTAGGAACACTGAAGCTTTCTTT
CSADGQGGRNTEAFF
>.|.|TRBV30|TRBJ1-1
TGTGCCTGGAGTTACAGGGACACTGAAGCTTTCTTT
CAWSYRDTEAFF
>.|.|TRBV18|TRBJ2-4
TGTGCCAGCTCACCATCGTACAGAGCCAAAAACATTCAGTACTTC
CASSPSYRAKNIQYF
>once|TRBD2|TRBV5-4|TRBJ2-1
TGTGCCAGCAGCTTGGGACTAGCGGAACACAATGAGCAGTTCTTC
CASSLGLAEHNEQFF
>.|.|TRBV19|TRBJ1-6
TGTGCCAGTAGTATCCCTCGGCGGAGCTCCTATAATTCACCCCTCCACTTT
CASSIPRRSSYNSPLHF
>.|.|TRBV9|TRBJ2-7
TGTGCCAGCAGCCTGAGCGGGTCGAGCTCCTACGAGCAGTACTTC
CASSLSGSSSYEQYF
>.|.|TRBV13|TRBJ2-7
TGTGCCAGCAGCTTAGGACAGAGCTCCTACGAGCAGTACTTC
CASSLGQSSYEQYF
>once|.|TRBV6-4|TRBJ1-3
TGTGCCAGCAGTGACTCGGTACTCAGAAACACCATATATTTT
CASSDSVLRNTIYF
>.|.|TRBV5-1|TRBJ2-5
TGCGCCAGCAGATATCAAGAGACCCAGTACTTC
CASRYQETQYF